The 27 T cell receptor beta chains below come from one sample, sequenced in a study of blood T cell repertoires in COVID-19. The table came from immunoSEQ multiplex PCR; TCRdb's copy has only in-frame clones and leaves some out. Found here are 140,000 to 150,000 clones, about 88% of them singletons; the top ten hold 2.3%. The source material was peripheral blood. These TCRs come from a human donor in a cohort sampled during active COVID-19.

The chain links TRBV6-5 to TRBJ2-1; tentative D call: TRBD1 (5 bases). V gave up 8 bases and J gave up 7 bases, with 15 bases separating them. CDR3 length equals 13 residues. Germline CDR1 MNHEY, CDR2 SVGAGI. The CDR3: CASGRRQGNEQFF. The CDR3 DNA reads TGTGCCAGCGGTCGCCGCCAGGGAAATGAGCAGTTCTTC.

V gene TRBV18 combines with J gene TRBJ2-5, with 7 bases that match TRBD1. This CDR3 has 14 residues. CDR1 KGHSH and CDR2 LQKENI come from the germline V gene. V was pared by 5 bases and J by 1 base, with 4 bases of the junction left unmatched. This CDR3 is CASSSRDSQETQYF. The CDR3 DNA is TGTGCCAGCTCATCCCGGGACAGCCAAGAGACCCAGTACTTC.

This rearrangement joins TRBV7-2 to TRBJ1-3, with D perhaps TRBD1 (5 bases). Per the germline V gene, CDR1 is SGHTA and CDR2 is FQGNSA. The CDR3 spans 14 residues. V dropped 2 bases and J dropped 1 base, with 6 bases sitting between them. The CDR3 nucleotides are TGTGCCAGCAGCTTACAGGGATCTGGAAACACCATATATTTT. Residues: CASSLQGSGNTIYF. Using reference TRBV7-2 and TRBJ1-3 for the parts outside the CDR3, the full variable domain is GAGVSQSPSNKVTEKGKDVELRCDPISGHTALYWYRQSLGQGLEFLIYFQGNSAPDKSGLPSDRFSAERTGGSVSTLTIQRTQQEDSAVYLCASSLQGSGNTIYFGEGSWLTVV.

The rearrangement joins TRBV7-2 to TRBJ1-5; 7 positions match TRBD1. The germline V gene encodes CDR1 SGHTA and CDR2 FQGNSA. The CDR3 is 16 amino acids. The V segment lost 1 base and the J segment 6 bases; nucleotides outside the gene matches: 9. This CDR3 is CASSLVAGGAGQPQHF. The DNA of the CDR3 is TGTGCCAGCAGCTTAGTCGCAGGGGGAGCCGGTCAGCCCCAGCATTTT. The full variable domain, with the rest looked up from reference TRBV7-2 and TRBJ1-5, is GAGVSQSPSNKVTEKGKDVELRCDPISGHTALYWYRQSLGQGLEFLIYFQGNSAPDKSGLPSDRFSAERTGGSVSTLTIQRTQQEDSAVYLCASSLVAGGAGQPQHFGDGTRLSIL.

The rearrangement uses TRBV28 and TRBJ2-7; no clear D gene. Germline V CDR1 and CDR2: MDHEN, SYDVKM. V lost 2 bases and J lost 2, with 16 bases in between. The CDR3 is 16 amino acids. DNA of the CDR3: TGTGCCAGCAGTTTAGCCCTGGCGACTCTCACCTACGAGCAGTACTTC. It codes for CASSLALATLTYEQYF.

V gene TRBV5-5 combines with J gene TRBJ1-2; TRBD1 agrees at 11 bases. V dropped 3 bases and J dropped 4; count of bases not matched to a gene: 5. The V gene's germline CDR1 is SGHKS and CDR2 YYEKEE (reference sequence). CDR3 length: 15 amino acids. CDR3 DNA sequence: TGTGCCAGCAGCTCCTGGGACAGGGGGATCTATGGCTACACCTTC. Translated: CASSSWDRGIYGYTF.

This clone is a singleton in its sample. The chain couples TRBV7-2 to TRBJ2-5, with D possibly TRBD2 on 6 matching bases. CDR1 is SGHTA, CDR2 FQGNSA, per germline. The CDR3 runs 15 residues. V lost 1 base to trimming and J lost 4 bases, with 13 bases between them. CDR3 bases: TGTGCCAGCAGCTTAGAGGACTATCCTACAGAGACCCAGTACTTC. It codes for CASSLEDYPTETQYF.

The chain employs TRBV19 and TRBJ1-2; TRBD1 is a possible D gene (5 bases). This CDR3 region has 13 residues. Trimming cost V 5 bases and J 1 base, with 8 bases left between them. Germline values: CDR1 LNHDA, CDR2 SQIVND (reference sequence). The CDR3 here is CASSGGVNYGYTF. For the CDR3, the DNA is TGTGCCAGTAGTGGAGGGGTTAACTATGGCTACACCTTC.

As concerns this clone: Other nucleotide sequences from this sample produce the same CDR3. V gene TRBV5-1 combines with J gene TRBJ1-4; a possible D gene is TRBD1 (6 bases). The CDR3 consists of 14 residues. Trimming shortened V by 0 bases and J by 5 bases, and 8 bases separated the two germline ends. Germline assignment: CDR1 SGHRS and CDR2 YFSETQ. The CDR3 is CASSLGTANEKLFF. CDR3 DNA sequence: TGCGCCAGCAGCTTGGGGACAGCAAATGAAAAACTGTTTTTT.

The chain is built from TRBV3-1 (or the pseudogene TRBV3-2) and TRBJ2-7, with 7 nucleotides matching TRBD1. CDR1 and CDR2 (germline): LGHDT, YNNKEL (reference sequence). The CDR3 extends over 14 amino acids. Losses at the gene ends were 0 bases for V and 12 bases for J; bases not matched to a gene: 11. The CDR3, as DNA: TGTGCCAGCAGCCAAGATGTGGGTTCGGACAGGCCGTACTTC. The encoded protein is CASSQDVGSDRPYF.

This chain joins TRBV7-8 and TRBJ2-1; 11 bases line up with TRBD2. Germline loops: CDR1 SGHVS, CDR2 FQNEAQ. The CDR3 loop spans 14 amino acids. Losses at the gene ends were 6 bases for V and 7 bases for J; bases not matched to a gene: 5. The CDR3 bases are TGTGCCAGCAGGACTAGCGGGAACGTAAATGAGCAGTTCTTC. Protein: CASRTSGNVNEQFF.

This sequence joins TRBV24-1 and TRBJ2-5; TRBD1 agrees at 8 bases. With 5 bases clipped from V and 5 bases from J, the junction kept 6 bases outside the gene matches. The V gene's germline CDR1 is KGHDR and CDR2 SFDVKD. This CDR3 has 14 amino acids. The CDR3 nucleotides are TGTGCCACCAGTGCCAGGGGGCGACGTGAGACCCAGTACTTC. Translating gives CATSARGRRETQYF.

The V gene is TRBV28, the J gene TRBJ1-1; D remains ambiguous. With 8 bases removed from V and 9 bases from J, the gap between germline ends came to 16 bases. This CDR3 spans 12 amino acids. Per the germline V gene, CDR1 is MDHEN and CDR2 is SYDVKM. This CDR3 is CASRSLDLKAFF. The CDR3 coding sequence is TGTGCCAGCCGCTCACTCGATCTCAAAGCTTTCTTT.

The chain is built from TRBV15 and TRBJ2-1, with 14 bases aligning to TRBD2. The V gene end was trimmed by 1 base and the J gene end by 7 bases; junction bases not matched to a gene: 3. There are 16 residues in the CDR3. Germline CDR1 and CDR2: LNHNV and YYDKDF (reference sequence). CDR3 sequence (DNA): TGTGCCACCAGCAGAGGGACTAGCGGGGGGCAAAATGAGCAGTTCTTC. This translates into CATSRGTSGGQNEQFF.

The chain is built from TRBV4-3 and TRBJ1-2, with D possibly being TRBD1 (5 bases). V was pared by 0 bases and J by 1 base, with 9 bases between. Germline values: CDR1 LGHNA, CDR2 YSLEER. The CDR3 extends over 15 amino acids. The CDR3 nucleotides read TGCGCCAGCAGCCAAGAGGAGGGGTATAACTATGGCTACACCTTC. It encodes CASSQEEGYNYGYTF.

The genes are TRBV5-1 and TRBJ2-1, with 12 bases lining up with TRBD2. The germline CDR1 and CDR2 sequences are SGHRS and YFSETQ. The J segment lost 7 bases and the V segment lost 4 bases, leaving 6 bases of the junction unmatched. This CDR3 comprises 15 residues. CDR3 sequence: CASSQTSGGTNEQFF. In DNA, the CDR3 is TGCGCCAGCAGCCAAACTAGCGGGGGGACAAATGAGCAGTTCTTC.

The chain uses TRBV4-1 and TRBJ2-7, with a tentative D call TRBD1 (6 bases). Germline V gives CDR1 MGHRA, CDR2 YSYEKL. The CDR3 is made up of 16 amino acids. The V end lost 0 bases, the J end lost 2 bases, and 14 bases lay between the germline ends. The chain's CDR3 is CASSQDGTGWPYEQYF. The CDR3 DNA reads as TGCGCCAGCAGCCAAGATGGAACAGGGTGGCCCTACGAGCAGTACTTC.

V gene TRBV9 combines with J gene TRBJ1-6; 9 bases match TRBD1. V lost 8 bases to trimming and J lost 7 bases; unmatched junction nucleotides: 7. Germline CDR1 and CDR2: SGDLS and YYNGEE. There are 14 residues in the CDR3. CDR3 sequence (DNA): TGTGCCAGTACCGACGGGACAGGGAATTCACCCCTCCACTTT. Translation gives CASTDGTGNSPLHF.

This chain joins TRBV11-1 and TRBJ2-6, with D unclear. This CDR3 comprises 16 residues. With 2 bases removed from V and 0 bases from J, the gap between germline ends came to 8 bases. The germline V gene encodes CDR1 SGHAT and CDR2 FQDESV (reference sequence). CDR3 coding DNA: TGTGCCAGCAGCTTAAATTCGTACTCTGGGGCCAACGTCCTGACTTTC. This encodes CASSLNSYSGANVLTF. The whole variable domain, remainder taken from reference TRBV11-1 and TRBJ2-6, is EAEVAQSPRYKITEKSQAVAFWCDPISGHATLYWYRQILGQGPELLVQFQDESVVDDSQLPKDRFSAERLKGVDSTLKIQPAELGDSAMYLCASSLNSYSGANVLTFGAGSRLTVL.

In this sample, this clone turned up a few times. The chain combines TRBV7-2 with TRBJ2-1; 8 bases line up with TRBD1. CDR3 size: 18 residues. V lost 0 bases and J lost 4; bases outside the gene matches: 11. Per the germline V gene, CDR1 is SGHTA and CDR2 is FQGNSA. The CDR3: CASSLAPPLGQGYNEQFF. Written as DNA, the CDR3 is TGTGCCAGCAGCTTAGCACCTCCCCTCGGACAGGGTTACAATGAGCAGTTCTTC.

The rearrangement uses TRBV6-6 and TRBJ2-1; TRBD1 is a possible D gene (5 bases). V gave up 2 bases and J gave up 7 bases, with 12 bases separating them. CDR1 and CDR2 from the germline V gene are MNHNY and SVGAGI (reference sequence). The CDR3 loop spans 14 amino acids. CDR3: CASSYRGTPNEQFF. The CDR3 coding sequence is TGTGCCAGCAGTTACAGGGGTACTCCTAATGAGCAGTTCTTC.

The chain uses TRBV6-2 or TRBV6-3 and TRBJ2-1; D is perhaps TRBD2 (6 bases). The CDR3 has 12 amino acids. The V gene lost 6 bases and the J gene lost 8 bases, with 11 bases spanning the gap. Germline V CDR1 and CDR2: MNHEY, SVGEGT. As DNA, the CDR3 is TGTGCCAGCAGCCGTCGCGGGGATGAGCAGTTCTTC. Protein product: CASSRRGDEQFF.

This clone has just one count. This chain connects TRBV5-6 to TRBJ1-2; TRBD1 agrees at 8 bases. V dropped 4 bases and J dropped 10; count of bases not matched to a gene: 9. CDR1 is SGHDT and CDR2 is YYEEEE in the germline V gene. This CDR3 spans 13 amino acids. Here the CDR3 reads CASSPQDREHYTF. For the CDR3, the DNA is TGTGCCAGCAGCCCCCAGGACAGGGAGCACTACACCTTC.

The genes are TRBV5-5 and TRBJ1-1; D possibly corresponds to TRBD1 (5 bases). There are 15 residues in the CDR3. With 0 bases removed from V and 1 base from J, the gap between germline ends came to 10 bases. Germline CDR1 SGHKS, CDR2 YYEKEE (reference sequence). The CDR3: CASSLVNRPNTEAFF. The CDR3 DNA reads TGTGCCAGCAGCTTGGTCAACAGGCCGAACACTGAAGCTTTCTTT.

J is TRBJ2-1 and V is TRBV5-1; TRBD2 matches 14 bases. The junction had 6 bases not matched to a gene; V was cut back by 4 bases and J by 0 bases. The CDR3 is 18 residues long. Germline V gives CDR1 SGHRS, CDR2 YFSETQ. The CDR3 DNA reads TGCGCCAGCAGCCCTGGGACTAGCGGGGGAGCCTCCTACAATGAGCAGTTCTTC. Translated: CASSPGTSGGASYNEQFF.

The rearrangement joins TRBV7-2 to TRBJ1-5; no reliable D call. The CDR3 sequence is 16 residues long. V was trimmed by 2 bases and J by 1 base, leaving 12 bases between them. CDR1 is SGHTA and CDR2 is FQGNSA in the germline V gene. The CDR3 here is CASSLWSSQSNQPQHF. Here the CDR3 DNA reads TGTGCCAGCAGCTTATGGAGTTCTCAGAGCAATCAGCCCCAGCATTTT.

The J gene is TRBJ1-1, the V gene TRBV9; a possible D gene is TRBD1 (6 bases). CDR3 length: 15 residues. Trimming removed 0 bases at V and 0 bases at J, with 9 bases between. Germline values: CDR1 SGDLS, CDR2 YYNGEE. The CDR3 sequence: CASSVGQALNTEAFF. The CDR3, as DNA: TGTGCCAGCAGCGTAGGACAGGCATTGAACACTGAAGCTTTCTTT.